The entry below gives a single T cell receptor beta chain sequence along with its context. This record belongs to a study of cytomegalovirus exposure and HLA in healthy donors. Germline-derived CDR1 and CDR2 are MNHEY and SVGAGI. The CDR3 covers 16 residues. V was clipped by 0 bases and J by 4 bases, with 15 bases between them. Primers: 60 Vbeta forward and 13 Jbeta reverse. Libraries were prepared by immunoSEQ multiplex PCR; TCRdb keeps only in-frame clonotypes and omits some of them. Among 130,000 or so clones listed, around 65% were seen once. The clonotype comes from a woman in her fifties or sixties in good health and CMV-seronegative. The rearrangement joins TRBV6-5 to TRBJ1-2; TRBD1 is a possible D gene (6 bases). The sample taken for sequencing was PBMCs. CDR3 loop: CASSYSRTGTPYGYTF. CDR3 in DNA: TGTGCCAGCAGTTACTCGCGCACCGGGACACCCTATGGCTACACCTTC.